This T cell receptor (beta chain) was profiled in a study of PD-1 blockade in classical Hodgkin lymphoma. Concerning this clone itself: Its matching antigen is unknown.

The data were produced by immunoSEQ multiplex PCR, yet TCRdb's version contains in-frame clones alone and is incomplete. The table lists 90,000 to 120,000 clones, nearly 90% of them singletons. The V gene lost 4 bases and the J gene lost 11 bases, with 13 bases spanning the gap. This CDR3 region has 12 residues. Germline V gene lookup returns CDR1 SGHDT and CDR2 YYEEEE. Following autologous stem cell transplantation, relapse occurred in every patient, and exposure to brentuximab vedotin varied. Broader study findings: By C4D1, diversity of CD4+ TCRs had risen significantly, whereas that of CD8+ TCRs had not.

This rearrangement joins TRBV5-6 to TRBJ2-4; unclear D gene. The sequence derives from a human donor with classical Hodgkin lymphoma. The sample was peripheral blood mononuclear cells (PBMCs), taken before the second cycle of nivolumab. The CDR3 DNA is TGTGCCAGCAGCGACCTCTATAGAGTTCAGTACTTC. This translates into CASSDLYRVQYF. Combining the CDR3 with reference TRBV5-6 and TRBJ2-4 gives the whole variable domain DAGVTQSPTHLIKTRGQQVTLRCSPKSGHDTVSWYQQALGQGPQFIFQYYEEEERQRGNFPDRFSGHQFPNYSSELNVNALLLGDSALYLCASSDLYRVQYFGAGTRLSVL.